The 18 T cell receptor beta chains below all came from one sample that was sequenced in a study of shared clonotypes between healthy human individuals. Generated by immunoSEQ multiplex PCR, the TCRdb table keeps only in-frame clones and is missing some. This table holds 2 million to 2.5 million clones, 85% to 95% found once. The naive CD8 subset, CD45RO-negative cells positively selected for CCR7, excluded terminally differentiated effector memory CD45RA+ cells. The sample comprised naive CD8+ T cells sorted from blood. These receptors were collected from a man younger than 35 in good health.

The chain joins TRBV4-1 to TRBJ2-7, with D perhaps matching TRBD1 (6 bases). The length of the CDR3 is 15 residues. From germline, CDR1 is MGHRA and CDR2 YSYEKL. The ends were cut back, 0 bases at V and 3 bases at J, with 12 bases in the middle. The CDR3 spells CASSQEQGQYYEQYF. CDR3 nucleotides: TGCGCCAGCAGCCAAGAGCAAGGACAGTACTACGAGCAGTACTTC.

To note about this clone: Other nucleotide sequences from this sample produce the same CDR3. The chain joins TRBV7-6 to TRBJ2-3; 13 nucleotides agree with TRBD2. Germline V gives CDR1 SGHVS, CDR2 FNYEAQ. Germline trimming cut 5 bases from V and 6 bases from J; bases unmatched to any gene: 5. CDR3 length: 15 residues. CDR3 DNA sequence: TGTGCCAGCAGCCTCACTAGCGGGGGGGCTGATACGCAGTATTTT. Translation: CASSLTSGGADTQYF.

The chain carries TRBV12-5 and TRBJ1-1; no firm D call. Germline CDR1 LGHNT, CDR2 FRNRAP. The CDR3 is made up of 11 amino acids. V lost 6 bases to trimming and J lost 6 bases, with 8 bases between them. CDR3 amino acids: CASGIHPEAFF. The CDR3 nucleotides are TGTGCTAGTGGAATACACCCTGAAGCTTTCTTT.

The chain is built from TRBV9 and TRBJ2-1, with TRBD1 as a possible D gene (5 bases). Trimming shortened V by 2 bases and J by 5 bases, and 11 bases separated the two germline ends. The germline CDR1 and CDR2 sequences are SGDLS and YYNGEE. This CDR3 spans 14 amino acids. The CDR3 nucleotides read TGTGCCAGCAGCGTTGTGGGGCCAGACAATGAGCAGTTCTTC. Amino acid sequence: CASSVVGPDNEQFF. Combining the CDR3 with reference TRBV9 and TRBJ2-1 gives the whole variable domain DSGVTQTPKHLITATGQRVTLRCSPRSGDLSVYWYQQSLDQGLQFLIQYYNGEERAKGNILERFSAQQFPDLHSELNLSSLELGDSALYFCASSVVGPDNEQFFGPGTRLTVL.

The J gene is TRBJ2-2, the V gene TRBV11-2, with D tentatively TRBD2 (5 bases). This CDR3 has 13 residues. Trimming removed 2 bases from V and 6 bases from J, with 7 bases in between. Germline-derived CDR1 and CDR2 are SGHAT and FQNNGV. CDR3 bases: TGTGCCAGCAGCTTACGGCGGGCCGGGGAGCTGTTTTTT. Residues: CASSLRRAGELFF.

This chain links TRBV6-1 with TRBJ1-5, with D possibly matching TRBD1 (5 bases). CDR1 and CDR2 (germline): MNHNS, SASEGT. The CDR3 has 17 amino acids. The V end lost 3 bases, the J end lost 3 bases, and 18 bases lay between the germline ends. CDR3 DNA: TGTGCCAGCAGTGATGGGGGGGAAGTCATAAACAATCAGCCCCAGCATTTT. This sequence encodes CASSDGGEVINNQPQHF.

The J gene is TRBJ2-5, the V gene TRBV4-1, with D unresolved. Trimming pared 3 bases from V and 2 bases from J, leaving 13 bases between. CDR3 length: 15 amino acids. CDR1 and CDR2 (germline): MGHRA, YSYEKL. CDR3 DNA sequence: TGCGCCAGCAGCCACGTACCCGGGCAGCAAGAGACCCAGTACTTC. Its translation is CASSHVPGQQETQYF.

The CDR3 nucleotides are TGCAGCGTTGAACGGCCGGAGGGCGGCTACACCTTC. Encoded protein: CSVERPEGGYTF. The V and J genes are TRBV29-1 and TRBJ1-2, with D uncertain. This CDR3 spans 12 amino acids. V was shortened by 2 bases and J by 8 bases, with 12 bases between the two germline ends. CDR1 is SQVTM, CDR2 ANQGSEA, per germline.

The J gene is TRBJ2-7, the V gene TRBV11-1; a possible D gene is TRBD1 (5 bases). CDR3 length equals 12 residues. V lost 6 bases and J lost 5, with 11 bases in between. CDR1 is SGHAT, CDR2 FQDESV, per germline (reference sequence). DNA for the CDR3: TGTGCCAGCAGTTCAGGGTTCCACGAGCAGTACTTC. It codes for CASSSGFHEQYF.

The V call is TRBV11-1, the J call TRBJ2-2; D is tentatively TRBD1 or TRBD2 (5 bases each). CDR3 length: 14 amino acids. Trimming pared 2 bases from V and 7 bases from J, leaving 11 bases between. Germline values: CDR1 SGHAT, CDR2 FQDESV (reference sequence). Here the CDR3 DNA reads TGTGCCAGCAGCTTATGGGACCTCGGCGGGGAGCTGTTTTTT. Residues: CASSLWDLGGELFF. Supplemented by reference TRBV11-1 and TRBJ2-2, the full variable domain reads EAEVAQSPRYKITEKSQAVAFWCDPISGHATLYWYRQILGQGPELLVQFQDESVVDDSQLPKDRFSAERLKGVDSTLKIQPAELGDSAMYLCASSLWDLGGELFFGEGSRLTVL.

V gene TRBV7-9 combines with J gene TRBJ2-2; 9 positions agree with TRBD2. The germline CDR1 and CDR2 sequences are SEHNR and FQNEAQ (reference sequence). J was trimmed by 4 bases and V by 2 bases; bases with no gene match: 2. This CDR3 contains 15 residues. The CDR3 sequence is CASSLSAGGTGELFF. In DNA, the CDR3 is TGTGCCAGCAGCTTATCAGCGGGAGGCACCGGGGAGCTGTTTTTT.

The rearrangement uses TRBV4-3 and TRBJ2-3; 9 nucleotides align to TRBD2. Unmatched junction bases numbered 9, after V lost 0 bases and J lost 2 bases. Germline V CDR1 and CDR2: LGHNA, YSLEER. The CDR3 contains 18 residues. The DNA of the CDR3 is TGCGCCAGCAGCCAAGAGTTAGCGGGAGTGCTGTACACAGATACGCAGTATTTT. This sequence encodes CASSQELAGVLYTDTQYF.

V usage is TRBV19 and J usage is TRBJ1-3; TRBD1 is a possible D gene (5 bases). V lost 7 bases and J 3 bases, leaving 10 bases between the germline ends. The germline V gene encodes CDR1 LNHDA and CDR2 SQIVND (reference sequence). There are 13 residues in the CDR3. The CDR3 spells CASTPGIGNTIYF. CDR3 DNA: TGTGCCAGTACTCCAGGGATTGGAAACACCATATATTTT. Looking up the rest from reference TRBV19 and TRBJ1-3 gives the full variable domain: DGGITQSPKYLFRKEGQNVTLSCEQNLNHDAMYWYRQDPGQGLRLIYYSQIVNDFQKGDIAEGYSVSREKKESFPLTVTSAQKNPTAFYLCASTPGIGNTIYFGEGSWLTVV.

This sequence joins TRBV6-5 and TRBJ2-3; 10 bases are a match to TRBD2. Per germline, CDR1 MNHEY and CDR2 SVGAGI. This CDR3 comprises 14 residues. V lost 7 bases, J lost 3 bases, and 4 bases stayed unmatched. Here the CDR3 reads CASKSSGGTDTQYF. Written as DNA, the CDR3 is TGTGCCAGCAAATCTAGCGGGGGAACAGATACGCAGTATTTT.

This clone was observed a single time. The CDR3 loop is CASSLGNLKQETQYF. CDR3 DNA sequence: TGTGCCAGCAGTTTGGGCAACTTGAAGCAAGAGACCCAGTACTTC. The rearrangement joins TRBV28 to TRBJ2-5; D not resolved. This CDR3 is 15 amino acids long. Trimming cost V 3 bases and J 2 bases, with 13 bases left between them. Germline V gene lookup returns CDR1 MDHEN and CDR2 SYDVKM.

The chain is built from TRBV6-5 and TRBJ2-1; tentative D call: TRBD1 (6 bases). Per the germline V gene, CDR1 is MNHEY and CDR2 is SVGAGI. The CDR3 contains 14 residues. V gave up 7 bases and J gave up 0 bases, with 10 bases separating them. The CDR3 sequence: CASTETGSYNEQFF. CDR3 bases: TGTGCCAGCACCGAGACAGGCTCCTACAATGAGCAGTTCTTC.

The chain uses TRBV7-6 and TRBJ2-7; D is perhaps TRBD2 (6 bases). This CDR3 contains 15 residues. V was shortened by 5 bases and J by 11 bases, with 25 bases between the two germline ends. The germline CDR1 and CDR2 sequences are SGHVS and FNYEAQ. The CDR3 nucleotides are TGTGCCAGCAGCCACCAGGATGGCGGTAAGGAGGGAAAGTACTTC. Protein product: CASSHQDGGKEGKYF.

The V gene is TRBV10-3, the J gene TRBJ2-3; D is ambiguous. Trimming left V 7 bases short and J 2 bases short, with 1 base between. CDR3 size: 10 residues. CDR1 and CDR2 (germline): ENHRY, SYGVKD. CDR3: CAINTDTQYF. The CDR3 DNA reads TGTGCCATCAACACAGATACGCAGTATTTT.